This is a list of T cell receptor beta chains from one sample in a study of T-cell reconstitution after alpha-beta-depleted transplantation in children. Each CDR3 protein gets one entry after TCRdb re-called the PCR reads with MiXCR. Altogether about 440,000 distinct CDR3 sequences are present, around two fifths being singletons, with the ten largest covering under 35%. The sequences come from PBMCs, collected before TCRalphabeta/CD19-depleted stem cell transplant. The receptors derive from a girl aged 2 to 10 with aplastic anemia, due to receive a stem cell transplant. CDR3s include the opening cysteine and the closing phenylalanine or tryptophan. The D gene is left open where the match is weak. Clone size is not always given. Where it is, it says once, few, many or a class for expanded clones.

>TRBV7-8|TRBD1|NA|TRBJ1-5
CASSSGQAINQPQHF
TGTGCCAGCAGCTCGGGACAGGCCATTAATCAGCCCCAGCATTTT
>TRBV20-1|NA|NA|TRBJ2-5
CSARERLRQETQYF
TGCAGTGCTAGAGAACGGTTACGGCAAGAGACCCAGTACTTC
>TRBV11-1|NA|NA|TRBJ2-1
CASSLGDFARAESSYNEQFF
TGTGCCAGCAGCTTAGGGGACTTCGCCAGGGCGGAGAGCTCCTACAATGAGCAGTTCTTC
>TRBV20-1|NA|NA|TRBJ2-7
CSANAWGAPYEQYF
TGCAGTGCTAACGCCTGGGGGGCTCCCTACGAGCAGTACTTC
>TRBV12-3/TRBV12-4|NA|NA|TRBJ2-1
CASSLSSGKGNEQFF
TGTGCCAGCAGTTTGAGCTCTGGTAAAGGCAATGAGCAGTTCTTC
>TRBV5-5|NA|NA|TRBJ2-2
CASSRGLRGGELFF
TGTGCCAGCAGCCGGGGGCTCCGGGGCGGGGAGCTGTTTTTT
>TRBV27|NA|many|TRBJ1-1
CASSWGAGAHTEAFF
TGTGCCAGCAGTTGGGGCGCGGGGGCCCACACTGAAGCTTTCTTT
>TRBV7-3|NA|few|TRBJ2-3
CASSQDYNTDTQYF
TGTGCCAGCAGCCAAGACTATAACACAGATACGCAGTATTTT
>TRBV6-5|NA|NA|TRBJ2-3
CASSYTRGSTDTQYF
TGTGCCAGCAGTTACACTCGGGGGAGCACAGATACGCAGTATTTT
>TRBV5-1|TRBD2|NA|TRBJ2-7
CASKPSGAYEQYF
TGCGCCAGCAAGCCTAGCGGCGCTTACGAGCAGTACTTC
>TRBV5-1|NA|many|TRBJ2-3
CASSSNGHSTDTQYF
TGCGCCAGCAGCTCCAATGGCCATAGCACAGATACGCAGTATTTT
>TRBV5-1|TRBD1|many|TRBJ2-7
CASSLDFGQGGYEQYF
TGCGCCAGCAGCTTGGACTTCGGACAGGGTGGTTACGAGCAGTACTTC
>TRBV20-1|TRBD2|few|TRBJ2-2
CSARSGRGHTGELFF
TGCAGTGCCAGAAGCGGGAGAGGGCACACCGGGGAGCTGTTTTTT
>TRBV29-1|NA|NA|TRBJ1-2
CSAVRADGYTF
TGCAGCGCTGTAAGGGCGGATGGCTACACCTTC
>TRBV12-3/TRBV12-4|TRBD1|NA|TRBJ2-7
CASSLHPGQGGYEQYF
TGTGCCAGCAGTCTACACCCGGGACAGGGAGGCTACGAGCAGTACTTC
>TRBV12-3/TRBV12-4|NA|few|TRBJ2-1
CASSPTGSSFYNEQFF
TGTGCCAGCAGCCCCACAGGGTCATCTTTTTACAATGAGCAGTTCTTC
>TRBV29-1|NA|few|TRBJ2-1
CSVEVPGGPRDNEQFF
TGCAGCGTTGAGGTGCCAGGAGGGCCGCGGGACAATGAGCAGTTCTTC
>TRBV5-1|NA|many|TRBJ2-1
CASSGAGSASSYNEQFF
TGCGCCAGCAGCGGCGCGGGTAGCGCTAGCTCCTACAATGAGCAGTTCTTC
>TRBV15|NA|many|TRBJ2-5
CATSRDRSEQETQYF
TGTGCCACCAGCAGAGATCGGTCAGAACAAGAGACCCAGTACTTC
>TRBV20-1|TRBD1|NA|TRBJ2-3
CSASDREKPTDTQYF
TGCAGTGCTTCCGACAGGGAAAAGCCCACAGATACGCAGTATTTT
>TRBV20-1|NA|NA|TRBJ2-7
CSARRGGGSYEQYF
TGCAGTGCTAGACGGGGAGGGGGCTCCTACGAGCAGTACTTC
>TRBV7-9|NA|NA|TRBJ2-2
CASSLARTTGELFF
TGTGCCAGCAGCTTAGCGCGGACCACCGGGGAGCTGTTTTTT
>TRBV7-6|NA|many|TRBJ2-7
CASSTEALRGAHEQYF
TGTGCCAGCAGCACCGAGGCCCTTCGCGGGGCCCACGAGCAGTACTTC
>TRBV20-1|NA|few|TRBJ2-3
CSARAGTFTDTQYF
TGCAGTGCTAGAGCGGGGACTTTCACAGATACGCAGTATTTT
>TRBV2|NA|NA|TRBJ2-1
CATTGWGAREQFF
TGTGCCACCACCGGTTGGGGGGCGAGGGAGCAGTTCTTC
>TRBV11-2|NA|NA|TRBJ2-7
CASSDTGIYYEQYF
TGTGCCAGCAGCGATACAGGGATTTACTACGAGCAGTACTTC
>TRBV30|NA|NA|TRBJ2-3
CAGGTSTDTQYF
TGTGCCGGGGGGACAAGCACAGATACGCAGTATTTT
>TRBV7-6|TRBD2|many|TRBJ2-2
CASSLGLAGSVNTGELFF
TGTGCCAGCAGCCTGGGACTAGCGGGATCGGTGAACACCGGGGAGCTGTTTTTT
>TRBV5-1|TRBD2|many|TRBJ2-2
CASSGGTTNTGELFF
TGCGCCAGCAGCGGCGGGACTACAAACACCGGGGAGCTGTTTTTT